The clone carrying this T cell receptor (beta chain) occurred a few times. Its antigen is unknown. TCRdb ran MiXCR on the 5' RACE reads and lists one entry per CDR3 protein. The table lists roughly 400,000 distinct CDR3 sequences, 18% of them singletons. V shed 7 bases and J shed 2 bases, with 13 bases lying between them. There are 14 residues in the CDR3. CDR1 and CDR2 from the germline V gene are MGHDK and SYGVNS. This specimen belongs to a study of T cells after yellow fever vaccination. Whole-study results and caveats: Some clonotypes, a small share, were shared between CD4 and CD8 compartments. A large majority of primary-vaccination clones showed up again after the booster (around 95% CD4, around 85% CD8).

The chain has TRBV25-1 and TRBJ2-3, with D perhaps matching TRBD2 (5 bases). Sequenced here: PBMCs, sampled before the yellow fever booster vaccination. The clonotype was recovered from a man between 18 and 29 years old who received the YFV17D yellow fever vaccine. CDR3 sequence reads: CASTAGHATDTQYF. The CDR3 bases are TGTGCCAGCACGGCGGGTCATGCCACAGATACGCAGTATTTT.